Listed below are T cell receptor beta chains from one sample, sequenced in a study of Tregs in tolerant kidney transplant recipients. Clones were sequenced by immunoSEQ multiplex PCR, and TCRdb holds only the in-frame ones, with some missing. The data contain 90,000 to 120,000 clones, 90% of them singletons. Specimen: CD4+ T cells from blood, collected before the transplant. The receptors shown here come from a human donor who received a combined kidney and bone marrow transplant. The CDR3 runs from the conserved cysteine through the conserved F or W. Fields, in order: D gene, clone size, V gene, J gene, CDR3 DNA, CDR3 protein. The D gene is left open where the match is weak. Not all rows give a size; the values are once, few, many and, for expanded clones, a class.

>TRBD1|NA|TRBV6-5|TRBJ1-5
TGTGCCAGCAGTTCCGGACAGGTCTGGTATTTT
CASSSGQVWYF
>NA|NA|TRBV28|TRBJ2-7
TGTGCCAGCAGCTATAGGCTAGCGACTGGGGGGTACGAGCAGTACTTC
CASSYRLATGGYEQYF
>TRBD2|NA|TRBV5-1|TRBJ2-2
TGCGCCAGCAGCCGAAATGGGAAGACTAGCGGAAACACCGGGGAGCTGTTTTTT
CASSRNGKTSGNTGELFF
>NA|NA|TRBV2|TRBJ1-2
TGTGCCAGCACCCCGGGAGGGGCTGGCTACACCTTC
CASTPGGAGYTF
>NA|NA|TRBV6-1|TRBJ1-5
TGTGCCAGCAGTGAAGGTCGGGGGCCCCAGCATTTT
CASSEGRGPQHF
>TRBD1|NA|TRBV5-1|TRBJ1-2
TGCGCCAGCAGCGGGGGACAGGGACCTTCGGGCTATGGCTACACCTTC
CASSGGQGPSGYGYTF
>TRBD2|NA|TRBV19|TRBJ2-4
TGTGCCAGTAGTATAGGGCCGTCTACCAGCGGGATGATAGCCAAAAACATTCAGTACTTC
CASSIGPSTSGMIAKNIQYF
>TRBD1|NA|TRBV11-2|TRBJ2-7
TGTGCCAGCAGCTTGGGGGACAGCAACTACGAGCAGTACTTC
CASSLGDSNYEQYF
>NA|once|TRBV30|TRBJ2-7
TGTGCCTGGAGTTTCACAGCAACCTCCTACGAGCAGTACTTC
CAWSFTATSYEQYF
>NA|NA|TRBV6-6|TRBJ2-1
TGTGCCAGCAGCCGGGGGGCACCTTCCTACAATGAGCAGTTCTTC
CASSRGAPSYNEQFF
>NA|NA|TRBV7-2|TRBJ1-1
TGTGCCAGCAGCCTGGATCCAAGGGGGACCGAAGCTTTCTTT
CASSLDPRGTEAFF
>NA|NA|TRBV2|TRBJ1-6
TGTGCCAGCAGCCCGCCCCGACAGCGTGAACCCCCACCCCTCCACTTT
CASSPPRQREPPPLHF
>TRBD1|NA|TRBV5-1|TRBJ2-5
TGCGCCAGCAGCTTGGGGCCCCGGGACAGGGGAGAGACCCAGTACTTC
CASSLGPRDRGETQYF
>NA|NA|TRBV20-1|TRBJ1-1
TGCAGTGCTTCCAAGAACACTGAAGCTTTCTTT
CSASKNTEAFF
>TRBD1|NA|TRBV7-8|TRBJ1-2
TGTGCCAGCAGCTTAGGACAGGGCCTGATTCGGGGTGGCTACACCTTC
CASSLGQGLIRGGYTF
>TRBD2|NA|TRBV28|TRBJ2-7
TGTGCCAGCAGCCCCCCGGCGAGCGGGAGGTACGAGCAGTACTTC
CASSPPASGRYEQYF
>NA|NA|TRBV5-1|TRBJ2-3
TGCGCCAGCAGCCCCGGACTAAGCACAGATACGCAGTATTTT
CASSPGLSTDTQYF